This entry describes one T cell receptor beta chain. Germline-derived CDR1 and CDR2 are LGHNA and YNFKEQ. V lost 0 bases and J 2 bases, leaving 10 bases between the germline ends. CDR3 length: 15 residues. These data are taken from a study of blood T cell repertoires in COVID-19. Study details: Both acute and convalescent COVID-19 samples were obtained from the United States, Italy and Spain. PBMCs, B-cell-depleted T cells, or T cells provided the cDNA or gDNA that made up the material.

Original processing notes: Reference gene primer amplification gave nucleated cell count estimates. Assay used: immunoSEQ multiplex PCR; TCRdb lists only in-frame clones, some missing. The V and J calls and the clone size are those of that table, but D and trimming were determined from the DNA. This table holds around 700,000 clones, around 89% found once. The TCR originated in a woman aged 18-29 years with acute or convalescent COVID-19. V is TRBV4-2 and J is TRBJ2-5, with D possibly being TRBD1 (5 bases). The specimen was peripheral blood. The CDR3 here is CASSQDLTAQETQYF. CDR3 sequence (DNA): TGTGCCAGCAGCCAAGATTTGACAGCACAAGAGACCCAGTACTTC.